These 18 T cell receptor beta chains share one sample of origin, sequenced in a study of T cells in Graves' hyperthyroidism and ophthalmopathy. RNA transcripts were the template for amplifying TCR beta CDR3 regions. Carried out on the TCR CDR3, a first-round RT-PCR used the HTBI primer set. Each CDR3 protein gets one entry after TCRdb re-called the multiplex PCR reads with MiXCR. Of hundreds of thousands of distinct CDR3 sequences listed, around 21% are singletons. The sequenced material came from blood. The receptors stem from a man younger than 40 with Graves' ophthalmopathy.

This clonotype was found a few times. J is TRBJ1-1 and V is TRBV10-1; 9 nucleotides agree with TRBD1. CDR3 length: 12 residues. Trimming at V came to 3 bases and at J to 11 bases, leaving 4 bases not matched to a gene. Germline CDR1 WNHNN, CDR2 SYGVQD (reference sequence). The CDR3 sequence: CASSDTGTGAFF. The CDR3 coding sequence is TGCGCCAGCAGTGATACCGGGACAGGGGCTTTCTTT.

This clonotype turned up a few times. V usage is TRBV20-1 and J usage is TRBJ2-5; no clear D. Germline CDR1 reads DFQATT; CDR2 reads SNEGSKA (reference sequence). This CDR3 region has 13 residues. Trimming shortened V by 2 bases and J by 5 bases, and 12 bases separated the two germline ends. The DNA of the CDR3 is TGCAGTGCTAGACTCGTGGGGTGGGAGACCCAGTACTTC. Its protein product is CSARLVGWETQYF.

This clonotype was seen a handful of times. The rearrangement uses TRBV5-6 and TRBJ1-2, with 9 nucleotides matching TRBD1. Germline CDR1 is SGHDT and CDR2 is YYEEEE. J gave up 5 bases and V 3 bases, and 8 bases lay outside the gene matches. CDR3 length: 15 residues. Here the CDR3 DNA reads TGTGCCAGCAGCTGCCCGGACAGGGGAGAGTATGGCTACACCTTC. This encodes CASSCPDRGEYGYTF.

J is TRBJ2-1 and V is TRBV25-1; the D is unclear. Germline V gene data show CDR1 as MGHDK and CDR2 as SYGVNS. V was pared by 3 bases and J by 5 bases, with 5 bases between. The CDR3 extends over 12 amino acids. The CDR3 bases are TGTGCCAGCAGTGATGACAACAATGAGCAGTTCTTC. It yields the protein CASSDDNNEQFF.

This clonotype has ten or more counts. The chain carries TRBV3-1 and TRBJ2-7; perhaps D is TRBD1 or TRBD2 (5 bases each). CDR1 is LGHDT, CDR2 YNNKEL, per germline (reference sequence). The CDR3 is 12 amino acids. Trimming removed 11 bases from V and 0 bases from J, with 11 bases in between. In DNA, the CDR3 is TGTGCCTCCGGGGACCTCTCCTACGAGCAGTACTTC. Protein sequence: CASGDLSYEQYF.

This clonotype was counted a few times. This chain links TRBV4-2 with TRBJ1-1, with D perhaps TRBD1 (6 bases). Trimming took 0 bases from V and 5 from J, leaving 16 bases between them. This CDR3 region has 16 residues. Germline V gene sequence: CDR1 LGHNA, CDR2 YNFKEQ. CDR3 protein: CASSQDRGGAGTEAFF. DNA of the CDR3: TGTGCCAGCAGCCAAGATAGGGGGGGCGCAGGGACTGAAGCTTTCTTT.

The CDR3 loop is CAISPGQDAGNTIYF. CDR3 DNA: TGTGCCATCAGTCCCGGACAGGATGCTGGAAACACCATATATTTT. The chain has TRBV10-3 and TRBJ1-3; TRBD1 agrees at 7 bases. Per germline, CDR1 ENHRY and CDR2 SYGVKD. Trimming at V came to 5 bases and at J to 2 bases, leaving 6 bases not matched to a gene. This CDR3 is built from 15 residues.

The V gene is TRBV2, the J gene TRBJ2-2; 10 bases fit TRBD1. V lost 7 bases, J lost 5 bases, and 7 bases stayed unmatched. The germline V gene encodes CDR1 SNHLY and CDR2 FYNNEI. The CDR3 sequence is 15 residues long. The CDR3 region has the DNA TGTGCCAGCATAAGACAGGGGGCCTATACCGGGGAGCTGTTTTTT. It codes for CASIRQGAYTGELFF.

This rearrangement joins TRBV9 to TRBJ2-3; maybe TRBD2 (5 bases). The CDR3 sequence is 15 residues long. Germline values: CDR1 SGDLS, CDR2 YYNGEE. With 0 bases removed from V and 0 bases from J, the gap between germline ends came to 8 bases. CDR3 bases: TGTGCCAGCAGCGTAGGAGACTACAGCACAGATACGCAGTATTTT. It specifies CASSVGDYSTDTQYF.

This clonotype was counted only a few times. The chain joins TRBV9 to TRBJ2-7; 11 bases match TRBD2. The germline gives CDR1 SGDLS, CDR2 YYNGEE. Unmatched junction bases numbered 1, after V lost 0 bases and J lost 2 bases. CDR3 length: 15 residues. DNA for the CDR3: TGTGCCAGCAGCGTAGCGACTAGCGGGACCTACGAGCAGTACTTC. It yields the protein CASSVATSGTYEQYF. Variable domain in full (rest from reference TRBV9 and TRBJ2-7): DSGVTQTPKHLITATGQRVTLRCSPRSGDLSVYWYQQSLDQGLQFLIQYYNGEERAKGNILERFSAQQFPDLHSELNLSSLELGDSALYFCASSVATSGTYEQYFGPGTRLTVT.

This clonotype showed up many times. The chain's CDR3 is CASSAEGLNTEAFF. As DNA, the CDR3 is TGTGCCAGCAGCGCGGAGGGCTTGAACACTGAAGCTTTCTTT. The rearrangement joins TRBV9 to TRBJ1-1; D is undetermined. The CDR3 runs 14 residues. V dropped 3 bases and J dropped 0 bases, with 9 bases sitting between them. Germline CDR1 reads SGDLS; CDR2 reads YYNGEE. The variable domain in full, with the rest retrieved from reference TRBV9 and TRBJ1-1, is DSGVTQTPKHLITATGQRVTLRCSPRSGDLSVYWYQQSLDQGLQFLIQYYNGEERAKGNILERFSAQQFPDLHSELNLSSLELGDSALYFCASSAEGLNTEAFFGQGTRLTVV.

This clonotype was picked up many times. V is TRBV2 and J is TRBJ2-5; no clear D gene. The CDR3 has 12 residues. Between the trimmed V and J ends, which lost 3 bases and 3 bases, there was a span of 5 bases. Germline V lookup: CDR1 SNHLY, CDR2 FYNNEI. The CDR3 reads CASSDLKETQYF. As DNA, the CDR3 is TGTGCCAGCAGTGACCTAAAAGAGACCCAGTACTTC.

The table lists this clonotype with a few counts. This chain connects TRBV7-9 to TRBJ1-1; unclear D gene. The CDR3 covers 15 residues. Germline CDR1 is SEHNR and CDR2 is FQNEAQ (reference sequence). V lost 5 bases to trimming and J lost 3 bases, with 16 bases between them. The CDR3 here is CASSLTPREDTEAFF. CDR3 sequence (DNA): TGTGCCAGCAGCCTAACCCCCCGGGAGGACACTGAAGCTTTCTTT.

The gene calls are TRBV28 and TRBJ1-3; a weak D match, TRBD1 (6 bases). V lost 5 bases, J lost 5 bases, and 13 bases lay in between. Per germline, CDR1 MDHEN and CDR2 SYDVKM. The CDR3 totals 14 residues. CDR3 in amino acids: CASSSYRARNTIYF. Here the CDR3 DNA reads TGTGCCAGCAGTAGTTACAGGGCTCGAAACACCATATATTTT. The full variable domain, with the rest looked up from reference TRBV28 and TRBJ1-3, is DVKVTQSSRYLVKRTGEKVFLECVQDMDHENMFWYRQDPGLGLRLIYFSYDVKMKEKGDIPEGYSVSREKKERFSLILESASTNQTSMYLCASSSYRARNTIYFGEGSWLTVV.

The genes are TRBV3-1 and TRBJ1-2, with D maybe TRBD1 (6 bases). Trimming took 4 bases from V and 6 from J, leaving 18 bases between them. The CDR3 loop spans 15 amino acids. CDR1 is LGHDT, CDR2 YNNKEL, per germline (reference sequence). The DNA for the CDR3 is TGTGCCAGCAGCCCAGGGACAACGGCTGGAGATGGCTACACCTTC. Protein: CASSPGTTAGDGYTF.

This clonotype was found many times. This sequence joins TRBV2 and TRBJ2-2; D is uncertain. The germline CDR1 and CDR2 sequences are SNHLY and FYNNEI. V was pared by 11 bases and J by 3 bases, with 4 bases between. This CDR3 spans 10 amino acids. CDR3 in DNA: TGTGCCGGAGACACCGGGGAGCTGTTTTTT. This sequence encodes CAGDTGELFF. Variable domain in full (rest from reference TRBV2 and TRBJ2-2): EPEVTQTPSHQVTQMGQEVILRCVPISNHLYFYWYRQILGQKVEFLVSFYNNEISEKSEIFDDQFSVERPDGSNFTLKIRSTKLEDSAMYFCAGDTGELFFGEGSRLTVL.

This clonotype came up a few times. The J gene is TRBJ2-1, the V gene TRBV29-1; maybe TRBD1 (5 bases). V was trimmed by 2 bases and J by 4 bases, leaving 6 bases between them. The length of the CDR3 is 12 residues. Per germline, CDR1 SQVTM and CDR2 ANQGSEA. CDR3 coding DNA: TGCAGCGTTGAAAGGGGTTACAATGAGCAGTTCTTC. This sequence encodes CSVERGYNEQFF.

This clonotype has just a few counts. The CDR3 reads CASCGQAIGELFF. CDR3 DNA: TGTGCCAGCTGCGGACAGGCCATAGGGGAGCTGTTTTTT. The genes are TRBV28 and TRBJ2-2; 7 positions match TRBD1. Germline values: CDR1 MDHEN, CDR2 SYDVKM. The CDR3 runs 13 residues. Trimming removed 8 bases from V and 8 bases from J; junction bases left unmatched: 8.